The 27 T cell receptor beta chains in this list originate from one sample, sequenced in a study of siplizumab effects on memory and regulatory T cells. Clones were read by immunoSEQ multiplex PCR, and TCRdb kept only the in-frame ones, dropping some. In the table there are about 100,000 clones, more than 90% of which are singletons. Sequenced input: CD4+ T cells sorted from blood. The receptors were gathered from a human donor in good health. Some clones in this sample may be carry-over from other donors' samples.

This chain connects TRBV2 to TRBJ2-1, with D hard to call. Germline V CDR1 and CDR2: SNHLY, FYNNEI. The CDR3 is 13 residues long. The germline V and J ends were trimmed by 4 bases and 5 bases, with 9 bases remaining between them. Here the CDR3 DNA reads TGTGCCAGCAGTGCCTTCTCGCACAATGAGCAGTTCTTC. This codes for CASSAFSHNEQFF.

This chain connects TRBV19 to TRBJ1-1; D is uncertain. Per germline, CDR1 LNHDA and CDR2 SQIVND (reference sequence). The CDR3 contains 15 residues. V lost 4 bases and J 0 bases, leaving 12 bases between the germline ends. The CDR3 reads CASSTGGLMNTEAFF. The CDR3 bases are TGTGCCAGTAGTACTGGAGGATTAATGAACACTGAAGCTTTCTTT.

The chain employs TRBV7-2 and TRBJ2-5; D may be TRBD1 (6 bases). The CDR3 consists of 16 residues. Germline V lookup: CDR1 SGHTA, CDR2 FQGNSA. V shed 1 base and J shed 1 base, with 13 bases lying between them. The CDR3 coding sequence is TGTGCCAGCAGCTTAGGCGCACAGGGACCCCAAGAGACCCAGTACTTC. This translates into CASSLGAQGPQETQYF.

The rearrangement joins TRBV21-1 to TRBJ2-4; whether TRBD2, the table's D call, matches the DNA was not checked. TRBV21-1 is termed a pseudogene. CDR3 length: 21 amino acids. The CDR3 loop is CASSKVNKVLCSGRAGCIQYF. The CDR3 bases are TGTGCCAGCAGCAAAGTGAATAAGGTTCTATGTAGCGGGAGGGCCGGTTGCATTCAGTACTTC.

The chain is built from TRBV18 and TRBJ2-3; tentatively, D is TRBD1 or TRBD2 (6 bases each). This CDR3 has 16 amino acids. Germline assignment: CDR1 KGHSH and CDR2 LQKENI. Trimming took off 0 bases at V and 1 base at J, with 11 bases between the two ends. The CDR3 protein is CASSPPTGTGTDTQYF. The CDR3 DNA sequence: TGTGCCAGCTCACCACCAACAGGGACTGGCACAGATACGCAGTATTTT.

The rearrangement joins TRBV18 to TRBJ2-5; the D is unclear. Germline V gene lookup returns CDR1 KGHSH and CDR2 LQKENI. The germline V and J ends were trimmed by 4 bases and 5 bases, with 17 bases remaining between them. The CDR3 is 15 amino acids. CDR3 protein: CASSRITPPGETQYF. The CDR3 nucleotides are TGTGCCAGCTCACGAATTACTCCTCCCGGCGAGACCCAGTACTTC.

J is TRBJ2-1 and V is TRBV10-1; D uncertain. From germline, CDR1 is WNHNN and CDR2 SYGVQD (reference sequence). The CDR3 is 14 amino acids. Trimming took off 0 bases at V and 4 bases at J, with 7 bases between the two ends. The CDR3 DNA reads as TGCGCCAGCAGTGAGTCCGTGCGGTACAATGAGCAGTTCTTC. As protein: CASSESVRYNEQFF.

This chain joins TRBV5-1 and TRBJ2-7; no clear D gene. Germline CDR1 reads SGHRS; CDR2 reads YFSETQ. Deletions cut 0 bases from V and 5 bases from J, with 6 bases between. The CDR3 totals 12 residues. DNA for the CDR3: TGCGCCAGCAGCTTGGTTTCAAACGAGCAGTACTTC. Amino acids: CASSLVSNEQYF.

The sample holds one count of this clone. The chain has TRBV5-1 and TRBJ2-6; the D is unclear. V was cut by 0 bases and J by 4 bases, with 8 bases left in between. CDR3 length equals 15 residues. The germline CDR1 and CDR2 sequences are SGHRS and YFSETQ. CDR3 protein: CASSLVGTGANVLTF. The CDR3 nucleotides are TGCGCCAGCAGCTTGGTTGGTACCGGGGCCAACGTCCTGACTTTC.

The chain recombines TRBV7-2 with TRBJ2-2; TRBD2 matches 9 bases. Germline V CDR1 and CDR2: SGHTA, FQGNSA. After removal of 1 base from V and 7 bases from J, the junction contained 7 bases not matched to a gene. There are 16 residues in the CDR3. The chain's CDR3 is CASSLVPAGGNGELFF. CDR3 coding DNA: TGTGCCAGCAGCTTAGTGCCGGCGGGAGGGAACGGGGAGCTGTTTTTT. Full variable domain (outside the CDR3, taken from reference TRBV7-2 and TRBJ2-2): GAGVSQSPSNKVTEKGKDVELRCDPISGHTALYWYRQSLGQGLEFLIYFQGNSAPDKSGLPSDRFSAERTGGSVSTLTIQRTQQEDSAVYLCASSLVPAGGNGELFFGEGSRLTVL.

CDR3: CATQFINQVNTEAFF. In DNA, the CDR3 is TGTGCCACCCAGTTTATTAACCAGGTAAACACTGAAGCTTTCTTT. V usage is TRBV28 and J usage is TRBJ1-1; D gene ambiguous. The germline V gene encodes CDR1 MDHEN and CDR2 SYDVKM. The germline V and J ends were trimmed by 10 bases and 2 bases, with 20 bases remaining between them. CDR3 length: 15 amino acids. Supplemented by reference TRBV28 and TRBJ1-1, the full variable domain reads DVKVTQSSRYLVKRTGEKVFLECVQDMDHENMFWYRQDPGLGLRLIYFSYDVKMKEKGDIPEGYSVSREKKERFSLILESASTNQTSMYLCATQFINQVNTEAFFGQGTRLTVV.

The V call is TRBV7-2, the J call TRBJ2-1; 10 nucleotides agree with TRBD2. This CDR3 is 14 amino acids long. V lost 1 base and J lost 9; bases outside the gene matches: 3. Germline V gene data show CDR1 as SGHTA and CDR2 as FQGNSA. CDR3 sequence (DNA): TGTGCCAGCAGCTTAGTGGGACTAGCGCTTGAGCAGTTCTTC. Translating gives CASSLVGLALEQFF.

This chain uses TRBV6-5 with TRBJ2-6; D unclear. The V gene's germline CDR1 is MNHEY and CDR2 SVGAGI. The CDR3 consists of 14 residues. Deletions cut 4 bases from V and 4 bases from J, with 8 bases between. The DNA of the CDR3 is TGTGCCAGCAGTTGGACCAAAGGGGCCAACGTCCTGACTTTC. This sequence encodes CASSWTKGANVLTF.

V gene TRBV2 combines with J gene TRBJ2-5; possibly TRBD2 for D (6 bases). Germline CDR1 SNHLY, CDR2 FYNNEI. This CDR3 is built from 14 residues. Trimming shortened V by 6 bases and J by 0 bases, and 11 bases separated the two germline ends. The CDR3 coding sequence is TGTGCCAGCAGAGGGAGGACGGACCAAGAGACCCAGTACTTC. As protein: CASRGRTDQETQYF.

V is TRBV10-2 and J is TRBJ1-5, with D uncertain. Germline lookup yields CDR1 WSHSY and CDR2 SAAADI. CDR3 size: 14 residues. Trimming removed 0 bases from V and 5 bases from J, with 8 bases in between. The CDR3 here is CASSESIIDQPQHF. The CDR3 DNA follows: TGCGCCAGCAGTGAGTCCATCATAGATCAGCCCCAGCATTTT.

The gene calls are TRBV9 and TRBJ2-3, with TRBD2 as a possible D gene (7 bases). This CDR3 region has 18 residues. CDR1 is SGDLS, CDR2 YYNGEE, per germline. V gave up 6 bases and J gave up 0 bases, with 23 bases separating them. The CDR3 region is CASTQGSGALPSTDTQYF. CDR3 in DNA: TGTGCCAGCACCCAGGGGAGCGGGGCCCTCCCTAGCACAGATACGCAGTATTTT.

V is TRBV7-3 and J is TRBJ2-3; TRBD2 aligns across 14 bases. The germline CDR1 and CDR2 sequences are SGHTA and FQGTGA. CDR3 length: 17 amino acids. The trim removed 5 bases at V and 7 bases at J, leaving 11 bases unmatched. CDR3: CASSTGTSGSGRNTQYF. CDR3 in DNA: TGTGCCAGCAGCACGGGGACTAGCGGGAGCGGTCGGAATACGCAGTATTTT.

V usage is TRBV6-5 and J usage is TRBJ1-1; D gene ambiguous. Trimming pared 0 bases from V and 4 bases from J, leaving 15 bases between. CDR3 size: 16 residues. Germline lookup yields CDR1 MNHEY and CDR2 SVGAGI. The CDR3 protein is CASSYSFGETVTEAFF. The DNA for the CDR3 is TGTGCCAGCAGTTACTCATTTGGGGAAACAGTCACTGAAGCTTTCTTT.

V is TRBV2 and J is TRBJ1-3; no clear D. This CDR3 region has 14 residues. Between the trimmed V and J ends, which lost 6 bases and 9 bases, there was a span of 18 bases. CDR1 is SNHLY and CDR2 is FYNNEI in the germline V gene. The CDR3 DNA reads as TGTGCCAGCAGGATTGAGGTTCTTGTCGGCACCATATATTTT. This codes for CASRIEVLVGTIYF.

The gene calls are TRBV27 and TRBJ2-7; 7 bases are shared with TRBD2. V lost 5 bases, J lost 4 bases, and 8 bases stayed unmatched. From germline, CDR1 is MNHEY and CDR2 SMNVEV (reference sequence). The length of the CDR3 is 14 residues. CDR3 region: CASSPQRDSYEQYF. In DNA, the CDR3 is TGTGCCAGCAGTCCGCAGCGGGATTCGTACGAGCAGTACTTC.

The V gene is TRBV7-2, the J gene TRBJ1-1; D might be TRBD1 (6 bases). Germline V lookup: CDR1 SGHTA, CDR2 FQGNSA. Trimming pared 1 base from V and 0 bases from J, leaving 18 bases between. The CDR3 length is 18 residues. The chain's CDR3 is CASSLVAGTSLMNTEAFF. The CDR3 bases are TGTGCCAGCAGCTTAGTAGCCGGGACATCCTTAATGAACACTGAAGCTTTCTTT.

The chain couples TRBV5-1 to TRBJ2-3; either TRBD1 or TRBD2 may supply D (5 bases each). The CDR3 runs to 16 residues. The germline CDR1 and CDR2 sequences are SGHRS and YFSETQ. The ends were cut back, 0 bases at V and 3 bases at J, with 14 bases in the middle. The CDR3 here is CASSLGTGPRTDTQYF. CDR3 DNA sequence: TGCGCCAGCAGCTTGGGGACGGGGCCTCGAACAGATACGCAGTATTTT.

The CDR3 DNA reads TGTGCCACCAGCAGAGGGGGGACGGGGGGCACTGAAGCTTTCTTT. Translating it yields CATSRGGTGGTEAFF. This sequence joins TRBV15 and TRBJ1-1; D is perhaps TRBD1 (5 bases). This CDR3 comprises 15 residues. CDR1 LNHNV and CDR2 YYDKDF come from the germline V gene (reference sequence). With 1 base removed from V and 4 bases from J, the gap between germline ends came to 13 bases.

The rearrangement uses TRBV7-2 and TRBJ2-1; weak D call: TRBD2 (5 bases). Trimming shortened V by 1 base and J by 9 bases, and 13 bases separated the two germline ends. The CDR3 contains 14 residues. In germline, CDR1 is SGHTA, CDR2 FQGNSA. DNA of the CDR3: TGTGCCAGCAGCTTAGTATTCGGAGGAGCTGAGCAGTTCTTC. Its protein is CASSLVFGGAEQFF. Combining the CDR3 with reference TRBV7-2 and TRBJ2-1 gives the whole variable domain GAGVSQSPSNKVTEKGKDVELRCDPISGHTALYWYRQSLGQGLEFLIYFQGNSAPDKSGLPSDRFSAERTGGSVSTLTIQRTQQEDSAVYLCASSLVFGGAEQFFGPGTRLTVL.

This clone was seen only once. The chain employs TRBV11-2 and TRBJ1-2; D not certain. The CDR3 covers 15 residues. Between the trimmed V and J ends, which lost 6 bases and 3 bases, there was a span of 17 bases. Germline CDR1 SGHAT, CDR2 FQNNGV. This CDR3 reads CASRPLLGGHYGYTF. As DNA, the CDR3 is TGTGCCAGCAGACCGCTCTTAGGCGGGCACTATGGCTACACCTTC.

J is TRBJ1-1 and V is TRBV7-3, with D perhaps TRBD1 (5 bases). This CDR3 comprises 15 residues. V lost 1 base, J lost 0 bases, and 9 bases lay in between. Germline CDR1 reads SGHTA; CDR2 reads FQGTGA. The CDR3 sequence: CASSLSPGVNTEAFF. The CDR3 nucleotides read TGTGCCAGCAGCTTAAGTCCGGGGGTGAACACTGAAGCTTTCTTT. Using reference TRBV7-3 and TRBJ1-1 for the parts outside the CDR3, the full variable domain is GAGVSQTPSNKVTEKGKYVELRCDPISGHTALYWYRQSLGQGPEFLIYFQGTGAADDSGLPNDRFFAVRPEGSVSTLKIQRTERGDSAVYLCASSLSPGVNTEAFFGQGTRLTVV.

A single count supports this clone. CDR3 protein: CASSLSNTGELFF. CDR3 DNA sequence: TGTGCCAGCAGCTTATCGAACACCGGGGAGCTGTTTTTT. The chain is built from TRBV7-9 and TRBJ2-2; D ambiguous. Germline V gives CDR1 SEHNR, CDR2 FQNEAQ (reference sequence). V was shortened by 2 bases and J by 0 bases, with 1 base between the two germline ends. This CDR3 has 13 residues.